The T cell receptor beta chain described here comes from a study of blood T cell repertoires in COVID-19. Study-wide context: Acute and convalescent COVID-19 samples came from the United States, Italy and Spain. From T cells, B-cell-depleted T cells, or PBMCs came the material, which was cDNA or gDNA.

Trimming pared 5 bases from V and 6 bases from J, leaving 14 bases between. This CDR3 region has 14 residues. The V gene's germline CDR1 is KGHSH and CDR2 LQKENI. In this sample, this clone turned up a few times. Authors' analysis steps: Reference gene primer amplification gave estimated nucleated cell counts. Some clones are missing from TCRdb's copy, which holds only in-frame ones; the method was immunoSEQ multiplex PCR. V and J calls and clone size are given by that table; D and trimming were obtained from the DNA. The data show some 140,000 clones, roughly 90% seen once. The TCR sequence derives from a man between 65 and 85 years old with active COVID-19. This sequence joins TRBV18 and TRBJ1-5; maybe TRBD1 (5 bases). Sequenced: peripheral blood. The CDR3 reads CASSSAGSSQPQHF. The CDR3 nucleotides read TGTGCCAGCTCATCGGCAGGGTCGAGTCAGCCCCAGCATTTT.